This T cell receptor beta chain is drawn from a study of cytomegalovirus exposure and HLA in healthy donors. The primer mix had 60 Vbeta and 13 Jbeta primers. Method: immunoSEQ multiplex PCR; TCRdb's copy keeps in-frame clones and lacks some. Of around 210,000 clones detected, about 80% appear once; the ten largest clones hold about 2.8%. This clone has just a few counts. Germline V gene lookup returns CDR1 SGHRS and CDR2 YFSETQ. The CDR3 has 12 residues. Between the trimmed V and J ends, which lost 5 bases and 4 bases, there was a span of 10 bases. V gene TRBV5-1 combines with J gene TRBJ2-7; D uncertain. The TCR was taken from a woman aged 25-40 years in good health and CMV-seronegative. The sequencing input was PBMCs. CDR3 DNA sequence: TGCGCCAGCAGAGGAGAGTCATACGAGCAGTACTTC. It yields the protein CASRGESYEQYF.